The entry below gives a single T cell receptor beta chain sequence along with its context. Its antigen remains unknown. These data come from a study of OX40 agonist ivuxolimab in advanced cancers. Across the whole study: The study reported partial responses in three patients: one hepatocellular carcinoma, two cutaneous melanoma. Study results and limitations: The antigens recognized by the expanded peripheral T cells, that is their antigen specificity, were not determined.

The repertoire was sequenced with immunoSEQ multiplex PCR; TCRdb's copy has only in-frame clones and lacks some. The table has some 30,000 clones, nearly 95% seen once. Germline V lookup: CDR1 SEHNR, CDR2 FQNEAQ (reference sequence). V trimming: 2 bases; J trimming: 15 bases; junction bases outside the gene matches: 10. CDR3 length equals 13 residues. Patients were ineligible given autoimmune disease history or systemic immunosuppression. Peripheral blood came from all dose cohorts at three timepoints. Specimen: CD4+ or CD8+ T cells sorted from blood, collected in a trial of the OX40 agonist ivuxolimab. The receptor's source is an adult with an advanced solid tumor such as melanoma, head and neck, liver or kidney cancer. This chain joins TRBV7-9 and TRBJ2-4; 7 bases fit TRBD1. The CDR3 reads CASSLSAQGLGYF. The CDR3 DNA reads as TGTGCCAGCAGCTTATCCGCACAGGGGCTAGGGTACTTC.